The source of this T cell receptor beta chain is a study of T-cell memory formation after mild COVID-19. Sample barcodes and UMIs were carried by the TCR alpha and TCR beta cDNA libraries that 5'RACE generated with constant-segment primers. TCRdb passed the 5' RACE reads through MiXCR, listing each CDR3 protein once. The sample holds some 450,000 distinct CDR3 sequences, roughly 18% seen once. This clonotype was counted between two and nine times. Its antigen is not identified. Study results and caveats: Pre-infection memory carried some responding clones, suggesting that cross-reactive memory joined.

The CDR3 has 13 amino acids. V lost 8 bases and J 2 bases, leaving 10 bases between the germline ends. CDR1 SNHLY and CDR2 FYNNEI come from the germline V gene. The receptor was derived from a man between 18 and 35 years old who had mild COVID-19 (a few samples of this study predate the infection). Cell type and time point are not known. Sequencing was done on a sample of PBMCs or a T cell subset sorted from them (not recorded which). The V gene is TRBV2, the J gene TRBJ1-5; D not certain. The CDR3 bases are TGTGCCAGCGGCCCCCAGGGCAATCAGCCCCAGCATTTT. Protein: CASGPQGNQPQHF.